Shown below are 29 T cell receptor beta chains from a single sample sequenced in a study of blood T cells in healthy people across ages. It was with a sample-barcoded 5' primer and a J-beta primer mix that a second PCR of about 6 to 12 cycles was run. TCRdb called the 5' RACE reads again in MiXCR, with one record for every CDR3 protein. The profile covers about 1 million distinct CDR3 sequences, with more than 40% appearing a single time and over 15% taken by the ten largest. Sequencing used blood. Receptor source: a woman in her sixties or seventies in good health.

This clonotype was seen only a few times. This chain links TRBV3-1 with TRBJ2-1; 8 bases map to TRBD2. CDR1 LGHDT and CDR2 YNNKEL come from the germline V gene (reference sequence). Trimming cost V 4 bases and J 9 bases; bases outside gene matches: 11. This CDR3 comprises 15 residues. CDR3 in DNA: TGTGCCAGCAGCCCCCTGGGCGGGAGGTGGCGTGAGCAGTTCTTC. Amino acid sequence: CASSPLGGRWREQFF.

This clonotype was counted between two and nine times. The CDR3 protein is CSVVPGAWTDTQYF. DNA for the CDR3: TGCAGCGTTGTGCCGGGAGCTTGGACAGATACGCAGTATTTT. The chain is built from TRBV29-1 and TRBJ2-3, with D possibly TRBD2 on 6 matching bases. This CDR3 is built from 14 residues. V was pared by 4 bases and J by 3 bases, with 14 bases between. Germline V CDR1 and CDR2: SQVTM, ANQGSEA.

The CDR3: CATSRGFTRGPETQYF. The DNA for the CDR3 is TGTGCCACCAGCAGAGGTTTCACGAGGGGGCCGGAGACCCAGTACTTC. This chain joins TRBV15 and TRBJ2-5, with TRBD1 matching 7 bases. J gave up 5 bases and V 1 base, and 10 bases lay outside the gene matches. The CDR3 contains 16 residues. From germline, CDR1 is LNHNV and CDR2 YYDKDF (reference sequence).

The sample holds a few counts of this clonotype. This rearrangement joins TRBV27 to TRBJ2-3, with D possibly being TRBD2 (5 bases). With 6 bases removed from V and 3 bases from J, the gap between germline ends came to 16 bases. The CDR3 length is 15 residues. Germline V lookup: CDR1 MNHEY, CDR2 SMNVEV (reference sequence). The CDR3 reads CASSNPSGITDTQYF. CDR3 sequence (DNA): TGTGCCAGCAGCAACCCCTCGGGAATAACAGATACGCAGTATTTT.

This clonotype was found many times. The V gene is TRBV4-2, the J gene TRBJ2-5; 7 nucleotides line up with TRBD2. The V gene end was trimmed by 0 bases and the J gene end by 2 bases; junction bases not matched to a gene: 6. The CDR3 consists of 16 residues. Germline V gene sequence: CDR1 LGHNA, CDR2 YNFKEQ. This chain's CDR3 is CASSQDYSGSQETQYF. CDR3 nucleotide sequence: TGTGCCAGCAGCCAAGATTATAGCGGGTCGCAAGAGACCCAGTACTTC.

This clonotype occurred a few times. This chain joins TRBV4-2 and TRBJ2-5, with 8 bases fitting TRBD1. Germline V gives CDR1 LGHNA, CDR2 YNFKEQ. The CDR3 runs to 17 residues. J lost 0 bases, V lost 4 bases, and 10 bases had no gene match. The CDR3 region has the DNA TGTGCCAGCAGCCTCCATCACAGGGGGGCAGACCAAGAGACCCAGTACTTC. Amino acids: CASSLHHRGADQETQYF.

This chain connects TRBV20-1 to TRBJ1-1, with a weak D call TRBD1 (5 bases). The CDR3 length is 15 residues. CDR1 is DFQATT, CDR2 SNEGSKA, per germline (reference sequence). Trimming left V 5 bases short and J 1 base short, with 17 bases between. CDR3 loop: CSAGVSGRRNTEAFF. The CDR3 DNA is TGCAGTGCTGGAGTCTCGGGACGTCGGAACACTGAAGCTTTCTTT.

This clonotype was observed many times. J is TRBJ2-1 and V is TRBV29-1; no firm D call. Germline values: CDR1 SQVTM, CDR2 ANQGSEA. This CDR3 comprises 11 residues. V was pared by 5 bases and J by 10 bases, with 12 bases between. CDR3 sequence: CSVFVTIEQFF. CDR3 sequence (DNA): TGCAGCGTTTTTGTCACAATCGAGCAGTTCTTC.

In this sample, this clonotype turned up a few times. The chain carries TRBV24-1 and TRBJ2-1; 10 bases line up with TRBD1. The V gene's germline CDR1 is KGHDR and CDR2 SFDVKD. With V trimmed by 8 bases and J by 6 bases, 6 bases remained unmatched. The CDR3 runs to 14 residues. The CDR3 DNA reads TGTGCCACCACCGGGACAGGGGAAGGCAATGAGCAGTTCTTC. It codes for CATTGTGEGNEQFF.

The genes are TRBV20-1 and TRBJ2-5; D gene unclear. The J call is in doubt because the DNA end fits TRBJ2-7 better. This CDR3 comprises 12 residues. CDR1 is DFQATT and CDR2 is SNEGSKA in the germline V gene (reference sequence). Written as DNA, the CDR3 is TGCAGTGCTGGCCGCAAAACCTACGAGCAGTACTTC. This sequence encodes CSAGRKTYEQYF.

Only a few counts were recorded for this clonotype. The chain has TRBV28 and TRBJ2-3, with D possibly matching TRBD2 (6 bases). Germline V gives CDR1 MDHEN, CDR2 SYDVKM. V was trimmed by 3 bases and J by 1 base, leaving 14 bases between them. The CDR3 length is 16 residues. CDR3 region: CASSLGLADRTDTQYF. CDR3 DNA sequence: TGTGCCAGCAGTTTGGGGTTAGCGGACCGCACAGATACGCAGTATTTT.

This clonotype has just a few counts. V is TRBV4-1 and J is TRBJ2-7; TRBD2 aligns across 14 bases. This CDR3 is built from 18 residues. Germline lookup yields CDR1 MGHRA and CDR2 YSYEKL. The ends lost 3 bases at V and 2 bases at J; junction bases unmatched: 9. The CDR3 loop is CASSHDGTSGRRAYEQYF. DNA for the CDR3: TGCGCCAGCAGCCATGACGGGACTAGCGGGAGAAGAGCCTACGAGCAGTACTTC.

V gene TRBV4-1 combines with J gene TRBJ2-4; D perhaps matches TRBD1 (5 bases). The CDR3 runs to 16 residues. Trimming took off 0 bases at V and 1 base at J, with 10 bases between the two ends. Germline CDR1 is MGHRA and CDR2 is YSYEKL. The CDR3 spells CASSQDRVWAKNIQYF. The CDR3 DNA reads as TGCGCCAGCAGCCAAGACAGGGTGTGGGCCAAAAACATTCAGTACTTC.

The J gene is TRBJ2-7, the V gene TRBV29-1; 7 bases are shared with TRBD1. Trimming at V came to 7 bases and at J to 1 base, leaving 7 bases not matched to a gene. The CDR3 covers 13 residues. Germline assignment: CDR1 SQVTM and CDR2 ANQGSEA. The CDR3 DNA follows: TGCAGCGGTGCAGCAGGGGGATCCTACGAGCAGTACTTC. Protein sequence: CSGAAGGSYEQYF.

This clonotype has a handful of counts. V and J are TRBV20-1 and TRBJ2-3, with 9 nucleotides matching TRBD2. The ends lost 5 bases at V and 5 bases at J; junction bases unmatched: 8. The CDR3 runs 14 residues. Germline V gene data show CDR1 as DFQATT and CDR2 as SNEGSKA (reference sequence). CDR3 loop: CSAEIAGAIDTQYF. DNA for the CDR3: TGCAGTGCTGAGATAGCGGGAGCTATAGATACGCAGTATTTT.

Here the CDR3 reads CATSDSGTTYGNEQFF. The DNA for the CDR3 is TGTGCCACCAGTGATTCCGGGACAACCTACGGCAATGAGCAGTTCTTC. V usage is TRBV24-1 and J usage is TRBJ2-1; perhaps TRBD1 as D (6 bases). Deletions cut 2 bases from V and 6 bases from J, with 16 bases between. This CDR3 is built from 16 residues. Germline-derived CDR1 and CDR2 are KGHDR and SFDVKD.

The chain couples TRBV14 to TRBJ2-3; no definite D call. This CDR3 spans 14 amino acids. CDR1 is SGHDN, CDR2 FVKESK, per germline. V lost 0 bases and J lost 3, with 7 bases in between. In nucleotides, the CDR3 is TGTGCCAGCAGCCAAGATTGGGCTACAGATACGCAGTATTTT. Translation gives CASSQDWATDTQYF.

This clonotype was picked up a small number of times. V is TRBV6-1 and J is TRBJ1-5; no reliable D call. V lost 1 base and J lost 2, with 3 bases in between. The CDR3 is 13 amino acids. Germline V gene sequence: CDR1 MNHNS, CDR2 SASEGT. In DNA form, the CDR3 reads TGTGCCAGCAGTGAAGAGCGCAATCAGCCCCAGCATTTT. Its translation: CASSEERNQPQHF.

J is TRBJ2-3 and V is TRBV30, with D uncertain. V was clipped by 3 bases and J by 4 bases, with 11 bases between them. The germline V gene encodes CDR1 GTSNPN and CDR2 SVGIG (reference sequence). The CDR3 spans 13 residues. The DNA for the CDR3 is TGTGCCTGGAGCACCCGGACGGCAGATACGCAGTATTTT. Translation: CAWSTRTADTQYF.

The chain couples TRBV5-1 to TRBJ2-1; 13 nucleotides agree with TRBD2. The last part of the DNA fits TRBJ2-7 better; the J call may be wrong. The CDR3 is 19 amino acids. The V gene's germline CDR1 is SGHRS and CDR2 YFSETQ. DNA of the CDR3: TGCGCCAGCAGCTGGGGGGGACTAGCGGGAAGATTATCCTACAATGAGCAGTACTTC. This encodes CASSWGGLAGRLSYNEQYF.

A few counts support this clonotype. The chain is built from TRBV27 and TRBJ2-5; D gene unclear. CDR1 is MNHEY and CDR2 is SMNVEV in the germline V gene (reference sequence). CDR3 length: 13 amino acids. V was trimmed by 2 bases and J by 5 bases, leaving 9 bases between them. Here the CDR3 reads CASSLAEWETQYF. The CDR3 region has the DNA TGTGCCAGCAGTTTAGCGGAATGGGAGACCCAGTACTTC.

There are a few counts of this clonotype. The genes are TRBV20-1 and TRBJ2-5; D is possibly TRBD2 (6 bases). The CDR3 has 14 residues. The V end was cut by 6 bases, the J end by 5 bases, with 19 bases between. The germline gives CDR1 DFQATT, CDR2 SNEGSKA (reference sequence). Here the CDR3 DNA reads TGCAGTGCCCCTCTTGGGCGGGACGGGGAGACCCAGTACTTC. Translating it yields CSAPLGRDGETQYF.

This chain uses TRBV18 with TRBJ2-7; 11 bases align to TRBD2. The CDR3 is 16 residues long. CDR1 and CDR2 (germline): KGHSH, LQKENI. J was trimmed by 2 bases and V by 3 bases; bases with no gene match: 6. CDR3 sequence reads: CASSPLAGGLPYEQYF. DNA of the CDR3: TGTGCCAGCTCACCCCTAGCGGGAGGCCTTCCCTACGAGCAGTACTTC.

This sequence joins TRBV12-3 or TRBV12-4 and TRBJ2-7; TRBD1 agrees at 9 bases. V lost 4 bases, J lost 8 bases, and 12 bases stayed unmatched. The CDR3 spans 15 residues. CDR3 coding DNA: TGTGCCAGCAGTTCAGGAGGGACAGGGTACAGGAAGCAGTACTTC. Encoded protein: CASSSGGTGYRKQYF.

This clonotype has only a few counts. The rearrangement links TRBV20-1 to TRBJ2-1; 14 positions agree with TRBD2. The V and J ends lost 1 base and 5 bases, in that order; junction bases with no gene match: 4. The V gene's germline CDR1 is DFQATT and CDR2 SNEGSKA (reference sequence). This CDR3 region has 16 residues. The CDR3, as DNA: TGCAGTGCTAGAGTCTGGGGACTAGCGGGAGACAATGAGCAGTTCTTC. As protein: CSARVWGLAGDNEQFF.

This clonotype showed up just a few times. The V call is TRBV18, the J call TRBJ2-5; D is possibly TRBD1 (6 bases). CDR1 KGHSH and CDR2 LQKENI come from the germline V gene. V lost 5 bases to trimming and J lost 5 bases, with 18 bases between them. The CDR3 loop spans 15 amino acids. The CDR3 nucleotides read TGTGCCAGCTCAAAGGAAACAGGGTTGGTGGAGACCCAGTACTTC. Its protein product is CASSKETGLVETQYF.

This clonotype showed up many times. CDR3 DNA: TGCAGCGTTGAGATTGGGATAGGAGATACGCAGTATTTT. Protein sequence: CSVEIGIGDTQYF. The chain uses TRBV29-1 and TRBJ2-3; D is ambiguous. From germline, CDR1 is SQVTM and CDR2 ANQGSEA. Trimming pared 3 bases from V and 5 bases from J, leaving 12 bases between. The CDR3 is 13 amino acids.

This chain joins TRBV2 and TRBJ2-7; D call uncertain. Germline V gene data show CDR1 as SNHLY and CDR2 as FYNNEI. V lost 11 bases and J lost 6, with 23 bases in between. There are 14 residues in the CDR3. CDR3 nucleotide sequence: TGTGCCCACTCGGGTAGTTCCCCCAACGGCGAGCAGTACTTC. It specifies CAHSGSSPNGEQYF.

A few counts support this clonotype. The chain recombines TRBV6-1 with TRBJ2-7; no clear D gene. The V gene lost 9 bases and the J gene lost 0 bases, with 15 bases spanning the gap. The CDR3 runs 14 residues. The V gene's germline CDR1 is MNHNS and CDR2 SASEGT. The CDR3 is CASFQTRISYEQYF. For the CDR3, the DNA is TGTGCCAGTTTTCAGACACGTATCTCCTACGAGCAGTACTTC.